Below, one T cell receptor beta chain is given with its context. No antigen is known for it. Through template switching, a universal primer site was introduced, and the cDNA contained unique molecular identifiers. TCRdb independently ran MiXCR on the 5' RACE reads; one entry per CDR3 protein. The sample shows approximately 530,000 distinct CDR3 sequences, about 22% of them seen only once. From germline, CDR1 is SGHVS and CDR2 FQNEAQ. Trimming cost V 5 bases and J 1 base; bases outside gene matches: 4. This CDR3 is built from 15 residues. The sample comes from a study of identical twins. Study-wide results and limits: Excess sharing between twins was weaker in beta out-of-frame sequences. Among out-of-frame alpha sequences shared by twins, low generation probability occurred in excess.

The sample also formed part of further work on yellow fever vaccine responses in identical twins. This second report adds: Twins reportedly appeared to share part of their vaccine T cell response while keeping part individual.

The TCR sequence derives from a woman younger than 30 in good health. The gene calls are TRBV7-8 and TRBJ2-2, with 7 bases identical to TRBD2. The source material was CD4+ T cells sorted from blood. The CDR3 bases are TGTGCCAGCAGCGGGGGGGTTTTGAACACCGGGGAGCTGTTTTTT. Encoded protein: CASSGGVLNTGELFF.